What follows are 9 T cell receptor beta chains derived from one specimen sequenced in a study of blood T cell repertoires in COVID-19. Sequenced by immunoSEQ multiplex PCR; TCRdb stores in-frame clones only, minus some. The sample shows under 350,000 clones, approximately 92% of them seen only once. Sequencing input: peripheral blood. The receptors come from a woman between 25 and 40 years old with COVID-19, enrolled during active disease.

The J gene is TRBJ1-5, the V gene TRBV27; unclear D gene. Germline values: CDR1 MNHEY, CDR2 SMNVEV (reference sequence). V was pared by 3 bases and J by 2 bases, with 8 bases between. CDR3 length: 14 residues. CDR3 bases: TGTGCCAGCAGTTTTAAGAGTGGCAATCAGCCCCAGCATTTT. Its translation: CASSFKSGNQPQHF.

The chain joins TRBV7-9 to TRBJ1-2; TRBD1 is a possible D gene (6 bases). This CDR3 has 15 residues. Trimming pared 1 base from V and 0 bases from J, leaving 9 bases between. Germline lookup yields CDR1 SEHNR and CDR2 FQNEAQ (reference sequence). Here the CDR3 reads CASSLEGGANYGYTF. The CDR3 nucleotides are TGTGCCAGCAGCTTAGAAGGGGGAGCTAACTATGGCTACACCTTC.

This clone was seen a handful of times. The chain employs TRBV5-4 and TRBJ1-2; D is unresolved. V lost 2 bases and J 0 bases, leaving 8 bases between the germline ends. The length of the CDR3 is 14 residues. Per germline, CDR1 SGHNT and CDR2 YYREEE (reference sequence). CDR3 DNA sequence: TGTGCCAGCAGCTTCCAATCGGCTAACTATGGCTACACCTTC. This encodes CASSFQSANYGYTF.

The chain links TRBV18 to TRBJ2-2, with TRBD1 identical over 7 bases. Germline CDR1 reads KGHSH; CDR2 reads LQKENI. The ends lost 6 bases at V and 2 bases at J; junction bases unmatched: 6. This CDR3 contains 15 residues. This chain's CDR3 is CASSLTGPNTGELFF. In DNA, the CDR3 is TGTGCCAGCTCGCTGACAGGGCCCAACACCGGGGAGCTGTTTTTT.

The rearrangement joins TRBV4-3 to TRBJ2-1; D might be TRBD1 (5 bases). Trimming removed 0 bases at V and 3 bases at J, with 9 bases between. CDR1 is LGHNA and CDR2 is YSLEER in the germline V gene. The CDR3 runs 15 residues. Written as DNA, the CDR3 is TGCGCCAGCAGCCAAGAGGACACCGACTACAATGAGCAGTTCTTC. Translated: CASSQEDTDYNEQFF.

This sequence joins TRBV3-1 (or the pseudogene TRBV3-2) and TRBJ2-2, with D maybe TRBD1 (5 bases). CDR3 length: 15 residues. The germline gives CDR1 LGHDT, CDR2 YNNKEL (reference sequence). The V end was cut by 0 bases, the J end by 7 bases, with 12 bases between. CDR3 sequence reads: CASSQEGRVIGELFF. As DNA, the CDR3 is TGTGCCAGCAGCCAAGAAGGCAGGGTGATCGGGGAGCTGTTTTTT.

The chain has TRBV28 and TRBJ2-5; 8 bases fit TRBD1. This CDR3 has 15 residues. CDR1 and CDR2 from the germline V gene are MDHEN and SYDVKM. With 7 bases clipped from V and 2 bases from J, the junction kept 9 bases outside the gene matches. CDR3 protein: CASNHPGQVQETQYF. The CDR3 region has the DNA TGTGCCAGCAACCATCCGGGACAGGTACAAGAGACCCAGTACTTC.

The V call is TRBV19, the J call TRBJ1-1; weak D call: TRBD1 (6 bases). V dropped 2 bases and J dropped 1 base, with 11 bases sitting between them. The CDR3 totals 15 residues. Germline V lookup: CDR1 LNHDA, CDR2 SQIVND (reference sequence). CDR3 nucleotides: TGTGCCAGTAGTATATCCTCCAGGGGGAACACTGAAGCTTTCTTT. This codes for CASSISSRGNTEAFF.

The chain carries TRBV6-2 or TRBV6-3 and TRBJ2-5, with a weak D call TRBD2 (6 bases). The germline gives CDR1 MNHEY, CDR2 SVGEGT. Deletions cut 2 bases from V and 4 bases from J, with 8 bases between. This CDR3 has 13 amino acids. CDR3 DNA sequence: TGTGCCAGCAGTTACCCCGGGGGAGAGACCCAGTACTTC. Translation gives CASSYPGGETQYF.